This is a list of T cell receptor beta chains from one sample in a study of blood T cell repertoires in COVID-19. Libraries were prepared by immunoSEQ multiplex PCR; TCRdb keeps only in-frame clonotypes and omits some of them. The sample holds roughly 85,000 clones, under 80% seen once. The sequenced sample was peripheral blood. The source of these receptors is a human donor in a cohort sampled during active COVID-19. Both conserved end residues are part of each CDR3. Fields, in order: J gene, D gene, V gene, clone size, CDR3 DNA, CDR3 protein. D genes are given only for firm matches. Only part of the rows carry a size: once, few, many, or a class if the clone is expanded.

>TRBJ1-5|TRBD1|TRBV15|-
TGTGCCACCAGCGTAGGGACAGGGTATCAGCCCCAGCATTTT
CATSVGTGYQPQHF
>TRBJ2-7|TRBD2|TRBV5-1|once
TGCGCCAGCAGCTTTTCCCTGACGGGGGGGGAGCAGTACTTC
CASSFSLTGGEQYF
>TRBJ1-2|-|TRBV14|-
TGTGCCAGCAGCTCCAGCGTGAGGGTAGGCGGTGGTGGCTACACCTTC
CASSSSVRVGGGGYTF
>TRBJ1-4|-|TRBV4-3|-
TGCGCCAGCAGCCAAGAATTTAAGGGGCACGGGTTTAAACTGTTTTTT
CASSQEFKGHGFKLFF
>TRBJ2-1|-|TRBV12-3/TRBV12-4|-
TGTGCCAGCAGTTGGACACACAATGAGCAGTTCTTC
CASSWTHNEQFF
>TRBJ2-7|TRBD1|TRBV7-2|-
TGTGCCAGCAGCTCGAACAGGGGTCCCTACGAGCAGTACTTC
CASSSNRGPYEQYF
>TRBJ1-5|TRBD1|TRBV6-6|-
TGTGCCAGCAGCCTAGGGGGCGCGGGCAATCAGCCCCAGCATTTT
CASSLGGAGNQPQHF
>TRBJ2-3|TRBD1|TRBV5-1|once
TGCGCCAGCAGCCGAAGCGGGACAGGGGGGGATACGCAGTATTTT
CASSRSGTGGDTQYF
>TRBJ1-1|-|TRBV5-1|-
TGCGCCAGCAGCTTGGACAGGCCGAACACTGAAGCTTTCTTT
CASSLDRPNTEAFF
>TRBJ2-7|TRBD2|TRBV6-5|once
TGTGCCAGCACCCGGGGGGACGAGCAGTACTTC
CASTRGDEQYF
>TRBJ2-7|-|TRBV2|-
TGTGCCAGCAGGTTACAGGGCCACGAGCAGTACTTC
CASRLQGHEQYF
>TRBJ2-7|-|TRBV21-1|-
TGTGCCAGCAGCAAATTGGCGGGGGGCTCCTACGAGCAGTACTTC
CASSKLAGGSYEQYF
>TRBJ1-6|-|TRBV18|-
TGTGCCAGCGGGGGGGAAAGGAATTCACCCCTCCACTTT
CASGGERNSPLHF
>TRBJ1-2|-|TRBV7-9|once
TGTGCCAGCAGTCCCGGGAGCTCCGATGGCTACACCTTC
CASSPGSSDGYTF
>TRBJ1-1|TRBD1|TRBV3-1/TRBV3-2|-
TGTGCCAGCACCCGACAGGGGTACACTGAAGCTTTCTTT
CASTRQGYTEAFF
>TRBJ2-3|-|TRBV10-1|-
TGCGCCAGCAGTGAGGCCAGGGCGAGCACAGATACGCAGTATTTT
CASSEARASTDTQYF
>TRBJ2-7|TRBD2|TRBV7-2|-
TGTGCCAGCAGCTTATATGGAGCGGGGGGTTACGAGCAGTACTTC
CASSLYGAGGYEQYF
>TRBJ2-3|-|TRBV2|-
TGTGCCAGCAGTCAAATGACTTACACAGATACGCAGTATTTT
CASSQMTYTDTQYF
>TRBJ1-4|TRBD1|TRBV19|-
TGTGCCAGTAGTACAGGGACAGCGAATGAAAAACTGTTTTTT
CASSTGTANEKLFF
>TRBJ1-2|-|TRBV25-1|-
TGTGCCAGCAGTGAATATAGGACAGAAACAACCATTGGCTACACCTTC
CASSEYRTETTIGYTF
>TRBJ1-2|-|TRBV15|-
TGTGCCACCAGCAGAGCCCGGTCGACAAATCATGGCTACACCTTC
CATSRARSTNHGYTF
>TRBJ2-6|TRBD1|TRBV10-1|-
TGCGCCAGCCTGGGACAGGCTTCGGGTTGGGCCAACGTCCTGACTTTC
CASLGQASGWANVLTF
>TRBJ2-5|TRBD2|TRBV3-1/TRBV3-2|-
TGTGCCAGCAGCCAAACGGGGACTAGCGGGGGAAAGAAGACCCAGTACTTC
CASSQTGTSGGKKTQYF
>TRBJ2-1|TRBD2|TRBV11-3|-
TGTGCCAGCAGCCCGAAAGTTAGCGGGGGGCCCCACAATGAGCAGTTCTTC
CASSPKVSGGPHNEQFF
>TRBJ2-3|TRBD2|TRBV2|-
TGTGCCAGCAGTGAAGTTGGGACTAGCTTAGATACGCAGTATTTT
CASSEVGTSLDTQYF
>TRBJ1-5|-|TRBV9|-
TGTGCCAGCAGCGTAAGTGGAGTTAATCAGCCCCAGCATTTT
CASSVSGVNQPQHF
>TRBJ1-4|TRBD1|TRBV30|-
TGTGCCTGGAGTCTATACGGGACAGCCATTTTT
CAWSLYGTAIF
>TRBJ2-7|TRBD2|TRBV2|-
TGTGCCAGCAGCCCGACTAGCGGGGGGATTTACGAGCAGTACTTC
CASSPTSGGIYEQYF